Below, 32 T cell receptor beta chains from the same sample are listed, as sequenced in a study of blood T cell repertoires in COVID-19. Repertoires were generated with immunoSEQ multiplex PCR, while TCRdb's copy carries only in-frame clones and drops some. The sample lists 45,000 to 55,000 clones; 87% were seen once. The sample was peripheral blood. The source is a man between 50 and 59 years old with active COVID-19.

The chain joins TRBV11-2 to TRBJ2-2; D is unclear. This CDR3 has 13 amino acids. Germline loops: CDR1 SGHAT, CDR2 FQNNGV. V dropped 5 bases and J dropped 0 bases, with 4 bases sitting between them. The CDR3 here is CASSQTNTGELFF. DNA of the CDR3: TGTGCCAGCAGCCAAACGAACACCGGGGAGCTGTTTTTT.

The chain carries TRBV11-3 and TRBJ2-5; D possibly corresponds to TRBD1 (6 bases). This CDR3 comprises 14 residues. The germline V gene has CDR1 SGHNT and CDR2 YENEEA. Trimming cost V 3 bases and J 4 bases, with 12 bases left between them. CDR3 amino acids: CASSFTGMAETQYF. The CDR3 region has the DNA TGTGCCAGCAGCTTTACAGGGATGGCAGAGACCCAGTACTTC. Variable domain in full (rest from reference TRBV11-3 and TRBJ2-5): EAGVVQSPRYKIIEKKQPVAFWCNPISGHNTLYWYLQNLGQGPELLIRYENEEAVDDSQLPKDRFSAERLKGVDSTLKIQPAELGDSAVYLCASSFTGMAETQYFGPGTRLLVL.

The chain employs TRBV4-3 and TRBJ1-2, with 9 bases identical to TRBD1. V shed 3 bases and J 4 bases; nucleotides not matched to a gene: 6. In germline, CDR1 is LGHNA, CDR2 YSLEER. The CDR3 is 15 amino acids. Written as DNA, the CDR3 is TGCGCCAGCAGCCACCTTGGACAGGGGTTCTATGGCTACACCTTC. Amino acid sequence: CASSHLGQGFYGYTF.

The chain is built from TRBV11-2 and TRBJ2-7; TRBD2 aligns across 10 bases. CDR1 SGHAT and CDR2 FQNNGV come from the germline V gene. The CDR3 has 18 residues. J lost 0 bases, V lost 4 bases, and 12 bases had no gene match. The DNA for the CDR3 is TGTGCCAGCAGCTACAACGGAGGGCTAGCGGGGGCCTCCTACGAGCAGTACTTC. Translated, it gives CASSYNGGLAGASYEQYF.

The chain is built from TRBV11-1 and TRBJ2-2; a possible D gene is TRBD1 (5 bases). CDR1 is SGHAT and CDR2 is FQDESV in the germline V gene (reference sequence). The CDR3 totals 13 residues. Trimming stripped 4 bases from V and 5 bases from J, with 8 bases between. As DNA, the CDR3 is TGTGCCAGCAGCTCCAGGGATACCGGGGAGCTGTTTTTT. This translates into CASSSRDTGELFF.

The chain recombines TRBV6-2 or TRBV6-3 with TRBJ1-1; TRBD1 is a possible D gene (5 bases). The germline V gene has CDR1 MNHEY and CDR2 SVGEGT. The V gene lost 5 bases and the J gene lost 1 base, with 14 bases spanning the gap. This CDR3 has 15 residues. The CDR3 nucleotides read TGTGCCAGCAGTGAGGGACTCCATGGGAACACTGAAGCTTTCTTT. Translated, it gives CASSEGLHGNTEAFF.

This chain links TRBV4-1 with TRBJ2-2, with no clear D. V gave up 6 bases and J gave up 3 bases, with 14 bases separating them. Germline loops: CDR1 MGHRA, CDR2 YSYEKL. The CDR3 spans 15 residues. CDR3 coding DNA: TGCGCCAGCAGTCCACGCGGCTGGGACACCGGGGAGCTGTTTTTT. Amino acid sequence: CASSPRGWDTGELFF.

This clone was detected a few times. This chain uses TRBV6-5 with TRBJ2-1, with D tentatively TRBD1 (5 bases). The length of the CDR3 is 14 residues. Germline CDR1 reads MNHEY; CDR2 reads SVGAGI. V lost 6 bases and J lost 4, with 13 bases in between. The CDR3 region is CASRPGQDYNEQFF. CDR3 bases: TGTGCCAGCAGACCAGGACAAGATTACAATGAGCAGTTCTTC.

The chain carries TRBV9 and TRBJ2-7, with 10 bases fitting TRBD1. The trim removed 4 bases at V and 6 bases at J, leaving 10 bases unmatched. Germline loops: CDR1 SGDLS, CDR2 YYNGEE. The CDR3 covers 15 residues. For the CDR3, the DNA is TGTGCCAGCAGCCTCGCGGGACAGGGGCGGGTCGAGCAGTACTTC. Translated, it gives CASSLAGQGRVEQYF.

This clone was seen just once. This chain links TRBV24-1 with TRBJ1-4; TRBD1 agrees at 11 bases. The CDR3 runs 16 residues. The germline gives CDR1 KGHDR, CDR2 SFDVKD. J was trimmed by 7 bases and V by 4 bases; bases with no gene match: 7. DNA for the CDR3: TGTGCCACCAGTGACCCGGGGACAGGGGGACCTGAAAAACTGTTTTTT. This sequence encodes CATSDPGTGGPEKLFF.

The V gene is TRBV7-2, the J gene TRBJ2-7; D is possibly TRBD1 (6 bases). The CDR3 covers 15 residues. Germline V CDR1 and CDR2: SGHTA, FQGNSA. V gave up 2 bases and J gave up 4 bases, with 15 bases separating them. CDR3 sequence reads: CASSLMGQQIYEQYF. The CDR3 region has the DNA TGTGCCAGCAGCTTAATGGGACAACAAATTTACGAGCAGTACTTC. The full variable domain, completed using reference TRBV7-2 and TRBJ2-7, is GAGVSQSPSNKVTEKGKDVELRCDPISGHTALYWYRQSLGQGLEFLIYFQGNSAPDKSGLPSDRFSAERTGGSVSTLTIQRTQQEDSAVYLCASSLMGQQIYEQYFGPGTRLTVT.

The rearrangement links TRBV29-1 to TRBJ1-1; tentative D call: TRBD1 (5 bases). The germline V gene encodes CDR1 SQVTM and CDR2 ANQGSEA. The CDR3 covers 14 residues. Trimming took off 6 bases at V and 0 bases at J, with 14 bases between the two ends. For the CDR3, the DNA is TGCAGCGTCGGGGGGGACTTCTTGAACACTGAAGCTTTCTTT. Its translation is CSVGGDFLNTEAFF.

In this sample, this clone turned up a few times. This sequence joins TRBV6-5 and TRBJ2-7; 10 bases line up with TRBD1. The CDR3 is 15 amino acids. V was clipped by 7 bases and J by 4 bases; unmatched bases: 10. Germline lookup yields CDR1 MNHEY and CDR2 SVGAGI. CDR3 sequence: CASTVSGTGVYEQYF. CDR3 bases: TGTGCCAGCACCGTTTCCGGGACAGGGGTATACGAGCAGTACTTC.

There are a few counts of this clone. The CDR3 DNA is TGCGCCAGCAGCCAAGGGGGCGCCGCTAGCACAGATACGCAGTATTTT. It codes for CASSQGGAASTDTQYF. The chain employs TRBV4-3 and TRBJ2-3; D perhaps matches TRBD1 (5 bases). This CDR3 is built from 16 residues. CDR1 is LGHNA, CDR2 YSLEER, per germline. The V end was cut by 1 base, the J end by 0 bases, with 11 bases between.

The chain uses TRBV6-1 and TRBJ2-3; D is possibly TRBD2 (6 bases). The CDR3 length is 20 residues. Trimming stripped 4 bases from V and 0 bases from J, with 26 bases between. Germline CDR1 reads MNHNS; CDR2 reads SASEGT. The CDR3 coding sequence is TGTGCCAGCAGTGTATGGGACTCGCGAATGCGTGCTACTAGCACAGATACGCAGTATTTT. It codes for CASSVWDSRMRATSTDTQYF.

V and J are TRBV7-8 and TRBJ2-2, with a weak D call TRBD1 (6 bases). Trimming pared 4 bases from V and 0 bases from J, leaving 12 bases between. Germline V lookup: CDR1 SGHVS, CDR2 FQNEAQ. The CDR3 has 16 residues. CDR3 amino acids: CASSYGQFANTGELFF. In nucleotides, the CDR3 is TGTGCCAGCAGCTACGGACAGTTCGCGAACACCGGGGAGCTGTTTTTT.

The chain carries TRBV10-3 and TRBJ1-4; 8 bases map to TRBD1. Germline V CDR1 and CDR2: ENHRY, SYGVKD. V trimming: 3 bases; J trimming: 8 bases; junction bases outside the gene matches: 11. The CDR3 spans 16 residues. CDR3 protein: CAISDRGLIGEEKLFF. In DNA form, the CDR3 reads TGTGCCATCAGTGACAGGGGGCTGATCGGTGAGGAAAAACTGTTTTTT.

The DNA of the CDR3 is TGTGCCAGCAGTCTAGCGGGAGAGATTTACAATGAGCAGTTCTTC. Its protein product is CASSLAGEIYNEQFF. The rearrangement joins TRBV11-1 to TRBJ2-1; TRBD2 matches 10 bases. The J segment lost 4 bases and the V segment lost 6 bases, leaving 6 bases of the junction unmatched. This CDR3 is built from 15 residues. Germline V lookup: CDR1 SGHAT, CDR2 FQDESV (reference sequence).

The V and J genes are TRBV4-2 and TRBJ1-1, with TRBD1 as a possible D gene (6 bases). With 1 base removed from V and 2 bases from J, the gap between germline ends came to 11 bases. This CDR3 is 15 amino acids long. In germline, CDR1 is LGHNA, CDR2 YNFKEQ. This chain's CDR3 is CASSQALTGNTEAFF. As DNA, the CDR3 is TGTGCCAGCAGCCAAGCCCTGACAGGTAACACTGAAGCTTTCTTT.

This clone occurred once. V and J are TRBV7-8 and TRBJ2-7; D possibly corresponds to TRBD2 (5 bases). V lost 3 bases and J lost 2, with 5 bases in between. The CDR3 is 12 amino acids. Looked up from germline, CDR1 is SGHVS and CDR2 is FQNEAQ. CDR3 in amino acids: CASSLTTYEQYF. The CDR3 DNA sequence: TGTGCCAGCAGCTTGACTACCTACGAGCAGTACTTC.

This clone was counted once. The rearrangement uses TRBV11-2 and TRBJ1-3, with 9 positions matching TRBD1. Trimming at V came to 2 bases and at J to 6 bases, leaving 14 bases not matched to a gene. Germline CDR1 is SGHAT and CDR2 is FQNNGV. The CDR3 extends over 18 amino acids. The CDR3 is CASSLKPFTGGPENTIYF. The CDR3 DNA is TGTGCCAGCAGCTTAAAGCCCTTTACAGGGGGCCCTGAAAACACCATATATTTT.

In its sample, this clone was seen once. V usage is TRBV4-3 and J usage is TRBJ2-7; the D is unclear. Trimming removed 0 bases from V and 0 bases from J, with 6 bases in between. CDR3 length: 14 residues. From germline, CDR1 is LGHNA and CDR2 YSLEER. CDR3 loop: CASSQDLSSYEQYF. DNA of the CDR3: TGCGCCAGCAGCCAAGATTTATCCTCCTACGAGCAGTACTTC.

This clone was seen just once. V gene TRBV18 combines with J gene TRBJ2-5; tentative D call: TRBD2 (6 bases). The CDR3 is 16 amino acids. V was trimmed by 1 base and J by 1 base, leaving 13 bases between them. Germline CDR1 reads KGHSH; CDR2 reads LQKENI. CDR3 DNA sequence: TGTGCCAGCTCACCACGGGAGATCGGGAGCCAAGAGACCCAGTACTTC. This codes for CASSPREIGSQETQYF.

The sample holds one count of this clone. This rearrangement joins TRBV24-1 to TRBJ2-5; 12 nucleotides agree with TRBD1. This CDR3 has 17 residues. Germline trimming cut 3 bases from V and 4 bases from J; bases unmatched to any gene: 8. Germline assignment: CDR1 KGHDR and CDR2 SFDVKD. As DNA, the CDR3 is TGTGCCACCAGTGATCCGGGACAGGGGGCATGGGGAGAGACCCAGTACTTC. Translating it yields CATSDPGQGAWGETQYF.

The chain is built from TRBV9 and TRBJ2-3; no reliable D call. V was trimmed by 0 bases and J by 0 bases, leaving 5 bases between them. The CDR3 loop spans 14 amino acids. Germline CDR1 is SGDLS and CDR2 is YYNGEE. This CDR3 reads CASSVATSTDTQYF. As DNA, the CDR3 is TGTGCCAGCAGCGTAGCTACTAGCACAGATACGCAGTATTTT.

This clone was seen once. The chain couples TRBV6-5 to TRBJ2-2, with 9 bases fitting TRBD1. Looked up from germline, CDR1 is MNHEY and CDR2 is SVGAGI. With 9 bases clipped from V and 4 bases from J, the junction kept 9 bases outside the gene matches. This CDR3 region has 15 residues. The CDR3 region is CASRGQGYVTGELFF. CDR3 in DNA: TGTGCCAGTCGCGGACAGGGGTATGTCACCGGGGAGCTGTTTTTT.

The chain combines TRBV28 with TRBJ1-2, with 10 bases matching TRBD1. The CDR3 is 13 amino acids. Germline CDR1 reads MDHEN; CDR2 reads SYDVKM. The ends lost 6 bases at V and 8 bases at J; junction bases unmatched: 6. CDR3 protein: CASRRQGAGGYTF. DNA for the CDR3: TGTGCCAGCAGGAGACAGGGGGCCGGGGGCTACACCTTC.

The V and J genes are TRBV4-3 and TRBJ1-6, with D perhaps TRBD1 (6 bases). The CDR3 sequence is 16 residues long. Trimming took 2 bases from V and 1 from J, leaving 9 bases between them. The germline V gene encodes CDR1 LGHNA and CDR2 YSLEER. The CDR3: CASSQTGTSYNSPLHF. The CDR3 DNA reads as TGCGCCAGCAGCCAAACCGGGACATCCTATAATTCACCCCTCCACTTT.

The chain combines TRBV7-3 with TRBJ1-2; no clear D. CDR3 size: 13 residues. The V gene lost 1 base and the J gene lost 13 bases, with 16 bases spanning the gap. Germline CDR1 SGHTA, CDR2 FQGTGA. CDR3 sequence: CASSLNGEGFATF. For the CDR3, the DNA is TGTGCCAGCAGCTTAAACGGGGAGGGCTTTGCCACCTTC.

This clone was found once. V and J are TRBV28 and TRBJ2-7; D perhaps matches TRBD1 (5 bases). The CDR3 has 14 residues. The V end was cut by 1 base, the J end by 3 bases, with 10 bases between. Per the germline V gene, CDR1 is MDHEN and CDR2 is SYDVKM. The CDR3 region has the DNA TGTGCCAGCAGTTTATCGTCCAGGGTCTACGAGCAGTACTTC. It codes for CASSLSSRVYEQYF.

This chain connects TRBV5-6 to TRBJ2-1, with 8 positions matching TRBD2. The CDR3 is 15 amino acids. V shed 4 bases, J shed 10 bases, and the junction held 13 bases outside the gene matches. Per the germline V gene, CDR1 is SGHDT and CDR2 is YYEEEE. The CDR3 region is CASSKGTGGGLEQFF. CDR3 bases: TGTGCCAGCAGCAAGGGGACCGGGGGGGGTCTGGAGCAGTTCTTC.

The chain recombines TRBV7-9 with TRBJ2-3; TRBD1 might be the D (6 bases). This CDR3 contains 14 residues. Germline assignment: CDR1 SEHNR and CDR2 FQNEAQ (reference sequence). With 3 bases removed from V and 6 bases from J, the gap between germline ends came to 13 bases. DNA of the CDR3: TGTGCCAGCAGCTTCGAGACCAGGGGTGATACGCAGTATTTT. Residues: CASSFETRGDTQYF.